These 9 T cell receptor beta chains share one sample of origin, sequenced in a study of a mutant IDH1 vaccine in newly diagnosed glioma. Here immunoSEQ multiplex PCR was the method, and the copy in TCRdb shows in-frame clones only, minus some. The sample holds around 69,000 clones, approximately 86% seen once. Noted time point: week 35, safety follow-up. The study gave 300 ug of mutant IDH1 20-mer peptide per vaccine dose, with topical imiquimod. The antigens for these receptors are not known. The sample here was PBMCs, taken from a glioma patient whose treatment included an IDH1 peptide vaccine. These receptors were obtained from a man between 25 and 39 years old with glioma.

The chain is built from TRBV11-2 and TRBJ2-5; 10 bases map to TRBD2. The CDR3 has 17 amino acids. V dropped 5 bases and J dropped 2; count of bases not matched to a gene: 11. Per the germline V gene, CDR1 is SGHAT and CDR2 is FQNNGV. This CDR3 is CASSAGRTSGLQETQYF. The CDR3 coding sequence is TGTGCCAGCAGCGCGGGTAGGACTAGCGGTCTACAAGAGACCCAGTACTTC.

The gene calls are TRBV5-1 and TRBJ2-3, with D possibly being TRBD1 or TRBD2 (6 bases each). CDR3 length: 14 residues. The germline V and J ends were trimmed by 2 bases and 1 base, with 8 bases remaining between them. CDR1 and CDR2 from the germline V gene are SGHRS and YFSETQ. This CDR3 reads CASSFRGRTDTQYF. In DNA, the CDR3 is TGCGCCAGCAGCTTCCGGGGGCGCACAGATACGCAGTATTTT. Based on the CDR3 plus reference TRBV5-1 and TRBJ2-3, the full variable domain is KAGVTQTPRYLIKTRGQQVTLSCSPISGHRSVSWYQQTPGQGLQFLFEYFSETQRNKGNFPGRFSGRQFSNSRSEMNVSTLELGDSALYLCASSFRGRTDTQYFGPGTRLTVL.

This clone was counted a single time. The chain uses TRBV5-1 and TRBJ1-2; 7 bases agree with TRBD1. The trim removed 3 bases at V and 0 bases at J, leaving 2 bases unmatched. CDR3 length: 14 amino acids. CDR1 and CDR2 from the germline V gene are SGHRS and YFSETQ. This CDR3 is CASSSGTANYGYTF. CDR3 nucleotide sequence: TGCGCCAGCAGCTCGGGGACAGCTAACTATGGCTACACCTTC. The complete variable domain, with remaining parts taken from reference TRBV5-1 and TRBJ1-2, reads KAGVTQTPRYLIKTRGQQVTLSCSPISGHRSVSWYQQTPGQGLQFLFEYFSETQRNKGNFPGRFSGRQFSNSRSEMNVSTLELGDSALYLCASSSGTANYGYTFGSGTRLTVV.

This chain's CDR3 is CSVPKAGELFF. The CDR3 DNA reads TGCAGCGTTCCGAAGGCCGGGGAGCTGTTTTTT. The V and J genes are TRBV29-1 and TRBJ2-2, with D hard to call. This CDR3 has 11 amino acids. Trimming removed 5 bases from V and 6 bases from J, with 7 bases in between. Germline CDR1 reads SQVTM; CDR2 reads ANQGSEA.

CDR3 DNA sequence: TGTGCCAGTAGAGCGTACCCAGGGGCCGAGACCCAGTACTTC. Protein product: CASRAYPGAETQYF. The chain combines TRBV19 with TRBJ2-5; D may be TRBD1 (6 bases). Germline loops: CDR1 LNHDA, CDR2 SQIVND (reference sequence). The CDR3 runs to 14 residues. Trimming removed 6 bases at V and 5 bases at J, with 16 bases between.

The chain couples TRBV19 to TRBJ2-5; TRBD1 matches 8 bases. The J segment lost 5 bases and the V segment lost 5 bases, leaving 10 bases of the junction unmatched. CDR1 is LNHDA, CDR2 SQIVND, per germline (reference sequence). CDR3 length: 15 residues. Here the CDR3 DNA reads TGTGCCAGTAGTTTAGGACAGGGAGGTTGGGAGACCCAGTACTTC. Protein product: CASSLGQGGWETQYF.

In DNA, the CDR3 is TGTGCCTGGAGTGGGTTAGCCCCCGATACGCAGTATTTT. This encodes CAWSGLAPDTQYF. The chain has TRBV30 and TRBJ2-3; D is ambiguous. Germline V gene sequence: CDR1 GTSNPN, CDR2 SVGIG (reference sequence). Deletions cut 1 base from V and 6 bases from J, with 11 bases between. The length of the CDR3 is 13 residues. The variable domain in full, completed from reference TRBV30 and TRBJ2-3, reads SQTIHQWPATLVQPVGSPLSLECTVEGTSNPNLYWYRQAAGRGLQLLFYSVGIGQISSEVPQNLSASRPQDRQFILSSKKLLLSDSGFYLCAWSGLAPDTQYFGPGTRLTVL.

The chain has TRBV28 and TRBJ1-5, with D perhaps TRBD1 (6 bases). The CDR3 loop spans 16 amino acids. Germline V lookup: CDR1 MDHEN, CDR2 SYDVKM. Trimming removed 6 bases at V and 3 bases at J, with 18 bases between. The CDR3 sequence is CASSPRGGQINQPQHF. CDR3 nucleotides: TGTGCCAGCAGCCCGAGAGGGGGACAAATCAATCAGCCCCAGCATTTT.

This rearrangement joins TRBV9 to TRBJ2-2, with TRBD2 as a possible D gene (6 bases). CDR1 is SGDLS, CDR2 YYNGEE, per germline. Trimming pared 3 bases from V and 3 bases from J, leaving 15 bases between. This CDR3 has 16 residues. CDR3 nucleotide sequence: TGTGCCAGCAGCGCCCCTACCGGGACTCACACCGGGGAGCTGTTTTTT. Translating it yields CASSAPTGTHTGELFF.